This note documents a single T cell receptor (beta chain) sequence. Authors' methods: Estimates of nucleated cell counts were drawn from the amplification of reference gene primers. Libraries were prepared by immunoSEQ multiplex PCR; TCRdb keeps only in-frame clonotypes and omits some of them. V and J calls and clone size are copied from that table; D and trimming were computed from the DNA. This table has 200,000 or so clones, around 86% appearing once. This sample is drawn from a study of blood T cell repertoires in COVID-19. About the research overall: Cohort 3 donors were reported recovered after two negative PCRs, clearance, or symptom resolution.

Germline V gene lookup returns CDR1 SGDLS and CDR2 YYNGEE. V was clipped by 3 bases and J by 2 bases, with 11 bases between them. This CDR3 region has 14 residues. The participants were between about 18 and 90 years old and came from about two dozen US areas. Clinical histories supplied by participants themselves formed the basis of cohort assignment. The rearrangement joins TRBV9 to TRBJ1-1; D ambiguous. Specimen: PBMCs or T cells enriched from blood (not recorded which). This sequence originates from a man under 40 in a cohort exposed to, infected with or recovered from COVID-19 (not recorded which). DNA of the CDR3: TGTGCCAGCAGCGGACGAACAGCTAACACTGAAGCTTTCTTT. Its translation is CASSGRTANTEAFF. Filled out from reference TRBV9 and TRBJ1-1, the complete variable domain reads DSGVTQTPKHLITATGQRVTLRCSPRSGDLSVYWYQQSLDQGLQFLIQYYNGEERAKGNILERFSAQQFPDLHSELNLSSLELGDSALYFCASSGRTANTEAFFGQGTRLTVV.